This T cell receptor (beta chain) was captured by sequencing in a study of blood T cell repertoires in COVID-19. The repertoire was sequenced with immunoSEQ multiplex PCR; TCRdb's copy has only in-frame clones and lacks some. The sample yields around 290,000 clones, 80% to 90% seen once. The sequence was collected from a woman in her 50s who had recovered from COVID-19. The specimen was peripheral blood.

DNA of the CDR3: TGCGCCAGCAGCAAAGGAGCCTATGGCTACACCTTC. It encodes CASSKGAYGYTF. The J gene is TRBJ1-2, the V gene TRBV4-3; D remains unclear. Trimming pared 5 bases from V and 4 bases from J, leaving 8 bases between. In germline, CDR1 is LGHNA, CDR2 YSLEER. The CDR3 is 12 amino acids.